This passage covers 2 T cell receptor beta chains from one sample sequenced in a study of T-cell memory formation after mild COVID-19. TCRdb itself ran the 5' RACE reads through MiXCR, one entry per CDR3 protein. The sample holds 450,000 or so distinct CDR3 sequences, roughly 23% seen once. Sequencing input: PBMCs or a T cell subset sorted from them (not recorded which). All receptors come from an adult woman who had mild COVID-19 (a few samples of this study predate the infection). Cell type and time point are not known.

The gene calls are TRBV6-5 and TRBJ2-7, with D possibly TRBD2 on 5 matching bases. Germline CDR1 reads MNHEY; CDR2 reads SVGAGI. The length of the CDR3 is 15 residues. Trimming shortened V by 0 bases and J by 2 bases, and 11 bases separated the two germline ends. The CDR3: CASSYSLGDPYEQYF. Written as DNA, the CDR3 is TGTGCCAGCAGTTACTCGCTCGGGGATCCCTACGAGCAGTACTTC.

This chain joins TRBV12-2 and TRBJ2-7. TRBV12-2 constitutes a pseudogene. The CDR3 extends over 15 amino acids. The CDR3 loop reads CASRSMPDDSYEQYF. The CDR3 coding sequence is TGTGCAAGTCGCTCCATGCCCGACGACTCCTACGAGCAGTACTTC.